The 26 T cell receptor beta chains reported below all come from one sample, sequenced in a study of shared clonotypes between healthy human individuals. CD8 cells classed as naive were CD45RO-negative and positively selected for CCR7, excluding terminally differentiated effector memory CD45RA+ cells. Produced via immunoSEQ multiplex PCR; TCRdb's table is partial and in-frame only. The profile shows about 2,200,000 clones, about 92% of them singletons. The sample consisted of naive CD8+ T cells from PBMCs. These receptor sequences come from a man between 18 and 29 years old in good health. Some clones in this sample may be carry-over from other donors' samples.

This clone was detected once. The CDR3 region is CASSPPTRTRTDTQYF. DNA of the CDR3: TGTGCCAGCTCACCACCTACAAGGACGAGGACAGATACGCAGTATTTT. This sequence joins TRBV18 and TRBJ2-3, with D unclear. The CDR3 length is 16 residues. The V gene lost 0 bases and the J gene lost 3 bases, with 13 bases spanning the gap. Germline V lookup: CDR1 KGHSH, CDR2 LQKENI.

The V call is TRBV15, the J call TRBJ2-1; D perhaps matches TRBD1 (6 bases). The length of the CDR3 is 15 residues. Germline lookup yields CDR1 LNHNV and CDR2 YYDKDF (reference sequence). V was cut by 0 bases and J by 9 bases, with 15 bases left in between. CDR3 in amino acids: CATSRDLQQGTEQFF. Written as DNA, the CDR3 is TGTGCCACCAGCAGAGACCTCCAACAGGGAACTGAGCAGTTCTTC.

The chain is built from TRBV7-9 and TRBJ2-5; possibly TRBD1 for D (6 bases). CDR3 length: 14 amino acids. The ends were cut back, 5 bases at V and 0 bases at J, with 10 bases in the middle. CDR1 SEHNR and CDR2 FQNEAQ come from the germline V gene (reference sequence). The CDR3 DNA follows: TGTGCCAGCAGCCGCAGACAGGACCAAGAGACCCAGTACTTC. This gives the protein CASSRRQDQETQYF. Combining the CDR3 with reference TRBV7-9 and TRBJ2-5 gives the whole variable domain DTGVSQNPRHKITKRGQNVTFRCDPISEHNRLYWYRQTLGQGPEFLTYFQNEAQLEKSRLLSDRFSAERPKGSFSTLEIQRTEQGDSAMYLCASSRRQDQETQYFGPGTRLLVL.

The chain is built from TRBV27 and TRBJ1-5; TRBD1 matches at 7 bases. CDR1 and CDR2 (germline): MNHEY, SMNVEV (reference sequence). The trim removed 5 bases at V and 2 bases at J, leaving 6 bases unmatched. This CDR3 has 15 amino acids. This CDR3 is CASSNIGTGNQPQHF. CDR3 DNA: TGTGCCAGCAGTAACATTGGGACAGGCAATCAGCCCCAGCATTTT.

With respect to this clone: Relative to the germline gene, one junction end is altered; a read error may explain this. The chain couples TRBV7-8 to TRBJ1-2, with D tentatively TRBD1 (5 bases). Germline values: CDR1 SGHVS, CDR2 FQNEAQ. This CDR3 is built from 11 residues. Here the CDR3 reads CGVGENYGYTF. In DNA, the CDR3 is TGCGGGGTAGGGGAGAACTATGGCTACACCTTC.

This clone came up once. The chain recombines TRBV27 with TRBJ1-2; D is unclear. V shed 6 bases and J shed 2 bases, with 10 bases lying between them. Per the germline V gene, CDR1 is MNHEY and CDR2 is SMNVEV (reference sequence). The CDR3 extends over 13 amino acids. The CDR3 loop reads CASRRSSNYGYTF. CDR3 nucleotide sequence: TGTGCCAGCAGGCGGAGCAGCAACTATGGCTACACCTTC.

The chain joins TRBV21-1 to TRBJ2-3. TRBV21-1 is a listed pseudogene. The CDR3 spans 15 residues. This chain's CDR3 is CASSKVSETADTQYF. The CDR3 nucleotides are TGTGCCAGCAGCAAAGTATCAGAAACGGCAGATACGCAGTATTTT.

The chain carries TRBV5-4 and TRBJ2-3; 7 bases line up with TRBD1. The length of the CDR3 is 14 residues. Germline CDR1 reads SGHNT; CDR2 reads YYREEE (reference sequence). V gave up 0 bases and J gave up 3 bases; unmatched junction bases: 1. CDR3 amino acids: CASSLEDRTDTQYF. CDR3 nucleotide sequence: TGTGCCAGCAGCTTGGAGGACAGGACAGATACGCAGTATTTT.

This chain links TRBV7-3 with TRBJ2-3; TRBD2 agrees at 7 bases. From germline, CDR1 is SGHTA and CDR2 FQGTGA. V lost 1 base to trimming and J lost 4 bases; unmatched junction nucleotides: 2. The length of the CDR3 is 14 residues. The CDR3 sequence is CASSLIAGADTQYF. Written as DNA, the CDR3 is TGTGCCAGCAGCTTAATCGCGGGAGCAGATACGCAGTATTTT.

The J gene is TRBJ2-3, the V gene TRBV5-1; a weak D match, TRBD2 (5 bases). The V gene's germline CDR1 is SGHRS and CDR2 YFSETQ. V was trimmed by 4 bases and J by 5 bases, leaving 20 bases between them. This CDR3 comprises 16 residues. The CDR3 DNA is TGCGCCAGCAGCCCCCCAGCGGAGGTAGTGGGAGATACGCAGTATTTT. It is translated as CASSPPAEVVGDTQYF. The whole variable domain, filled in from reference TRBV5-1 and TRBJ2-3, reads KAGVTQTPRYLIKTRGQQVTLSCSPISGHRSVSWYQQTPGQGLQFLFEYFSETQRNKGNFPGRFSGRQFSNSRSEMNVSTLELGDSALYLCASSPPAEVVGDTQYFGPGTRLTVL.

The chain uses TRBV6-4 and TRBJ2-2; D is possibly TRBD2 (6 bases). The V gene's germline CDR1 is MRHNA and CDR2 SNTAGT. This CDR3 contains 16 residues. V dropped 3 bases and J dropped 6 bases, with 17 bases sitting between them. CDR3 sequence reads: CASSEFGPGGAGELFF. In DNA form, the CDR3 reads TGTGCCAGCAGTGAATTCGGCCCTGGAGGGGCCGGGGAGCTGTTTTTT.

The rearrangement uses TRBV27 and TRBJ2-2; D perhaps matches TRBD1 (5 bases). This CDR3 has 15 amino acids. Germline CDR1 MNHEY, CDR2 SMNVEV (reference sequence). V lost 6 bases and J lost 6, with 17 bases in between. In DNA, the CDR3 is TGTGCCAGCAGGCCTTTAGAGTCAGGGCCCGGGGAGCTGTTTTTT. Residues: CASRPLESGPGELFF.

This chain uses TRBV29-1 with TRBJ2-3; D may be TRBD2 (6 bases). The CDR3 covers 17 residues. The germline V gene has CDR1 SQVTM and CDR2 ANQGSEA. V was cut by 4 bases and J by 0 bases, with 20 bases left in between. CDR3 sequence reads: CSVALWGSGTSTDTQYF. The CDR3 DNA is TGCAGCGTTGCCCTATGGGGTAGCGGCACTAGCACAGATACGCAGTATTTT.

The chain recombines TRBV27 with TRBJ1-2; TRBD1 agrees at 11 bases. CDR1 MNHEY and CDR2 SMNVEV come from the germline V gene (reference sequence). The CDR3 covers 14 residues. The junction had 5 bases not matched to a gene; V was cut back by 6 bases and J by 5 bases. The CDR3 sequence: CASSNGDRGYGYTF. The CDR3 DNA sequence: TGTGCCAGCAGCAACGGGGACAGGGGGTATGGCTACACCTTC.

V usage is TRBV28 and J usage is TRBJ1-1; D call uncertain. This CDR3 has 13 amino acids. V gave up 7 bases and J gave up 0 bases, with 9 bases separating them. CDR1 is MDHEN, CDR2 SYDVKM, per germline. Here the CDR3 DNA reads TGTGCCAGCAATCGAGGGATGAACACTGAAGCTTTCTTT. It yields the protein CASNRGMNTEAFF. The variable domain in full, with the rest retrieved from reference TRBV28 and TRBJ1-1, is DVKVTQSSRYLVKRTGEKVFLECVQDMDHENMFWYRQDPGLGLRLIYFSYDVKMKEKGDIPEGYSVSREKKERFSLILESASTNQTSMYLCASNRGMNTEAFFGQGTRLTVV.

The chain is built from TRBV5-1 and TRBJ2-1; the match to TRBD2 covers 8 bases. The CDR3 totals 16 residues. Germline lookup yields CDR1 SGHRS and CDR2 YFSETQ. V lost 4 bases and J lost 5; bases outside the gene matches: 11. The CDR3 DNA reads TGCGCCAGCAGCCCGCCGGGACTAGAGGCAGACAATGAGCAGTTCTTC. As protein: CASSPPGLEADNEQFF.

About this clone itself: The sample has other DNA sequences that encode this CDR3 too. J is TRBJ2-2 and V is TRBV9, with 10 bases lining up with TRBD2. The germline gives CDR1 SGDLS, CDR2 YYNGEE. V gave up 4 bases and J gave up 1 base; unmatched junction bases: 4. The CDR3 totals 16 residues. Here the CDR3 reads CASSPRTSGNTGELFF. Here the CDR3 DNA reads TGTGCCAGCAGCCCACGGACTAGCGGGAACACCGGGGAGCTGTTTTTT.

This chain joins TRBV9 and TRBJ2-7; 7 positions agree with TRBD1. The CDR3 sequence is 14 residues long. The germline gives CDR1 SGDLS, CDR2 YYNGEE. After removal of 4 bases from V and 2 bases from J, the junction contained 6 bases not matched to a gene. The CDR3 DNA reads TGTGCCAGCAGCCCCTGGGACAGCCCCTACGAGCAGTACTTC. Translation: CASSPWDSPYEQYF.

This chain uses TRBV21-1 with TRBJ2-7; the listed D gene, TRBD2, was not tested against the DNA. TRBV21-1 is termed a pseudogene. The CDR3 is made up of 17 amino acids. CDR3 sequence (DNA): TGTGCCAGCAGCAAAGGACTAGCGGGAGGAGGTACCTACGAGCAGTACTTC. As protein: CASSKGLAGGGTYEQYF.

The CDR3 sequence: CASVGQGDRYTEAFF. CDR3 nucleotides: TGTGCCAGCGTAGGACAGGGGGATCGGTACACTGAAGCTTTCTTT. The chain couples TRBV27 to TRBJ1-1; 10 bases map to TRBD1. The V and J ends lost 8 bases and 3 bases, in that order; junction bases with no gene match: 9. The CDR3 is 15 residues long. Germline V gene lookup returns CDR1 MNHEY and CDR2 SMNVEV (reference sequence).

The rearrangement uses TRBV10-3 and TRBJ2-2; a possible D gene is TRBD2 (6 bases). CDR3 length equals 17 residues. Trimming removed 0 bases from V and 0 bases from J, with 11 bases in between. Germline CDR1 is ENHRY and CDR2 is SYGVKD. CDR3: CAISESWTTANTGELFF. CDR3 sequence (DNA): TGTGCCATCAGTGAGTCTTGGACTACCGCGAACACCGGGGAGCTGTTTTTT.

Points on this clone: Other DNA sequences within the sample encode an identical CDR3. CDR3 in amino acids: CASSLDRYNEQFF. The CDR3 region has the DNA TGTGCCAGCAGCTTGGACAGATACAATGAGCAGTTCTTC. The rearrangement links TRBV5-6 to TRBJ2-1; D not resolved. Deletions cut 0 bases from V and 4 bases from J, with 5 bases between. This CDR3 contains 13 residues. Germline CDR1 SGHDT, CDR2 YYEEEE.

The chain is built from TRBV19 and TRBJ1-2; D is uncertain. CDR1 and CDR2 from the germline V gene are LNHDA and SQIVND (reference sequence). The V and J ends lost 4 bases and 5 bases respectively, with 14 bases between them. The CDR3 is 14 residues long. Here the CDR3 reads CASSTGPTIYGYTF. In nucleotides, the CDR3 is TGTGCCAGTAGTACCGGACCGACCATTTATGGCTACACCTTC.

The chain combines TRBV4-3 with TRBJ2-5, with D maybe TRBD2 (6 bases). With 5 bases removed from V and 3 bases from J, the gap between germline ends came to 19 bases. CDR1 and CDR2 from the germline V gene are LGHNA and YSLEER. The CDR3 sequence is 16 residues long. Here the CDR3 reads CASSTHYRDSKETQYF. Here the CDR3 DNA reads TGCGCCAGCAGCACCCATTACCGGGACTCCAAAGAGACCCAGTACTTC.

The V call is TRBV6-5, the J call TRBJ1-2, with D hard to call. The V and J ends lost 2 bases and 6 bases respectively, with 10 bases between them. This CDR3 is built from 13 residues. From germline, CDR1 is MNHEY and CDR2 SVGAGI. The CDR3 nucleotides read TGTGCCAGCAGTTACCGGACGGTGGATGGCTACACCTTC. This encodes CASSYRTVDGYTF.

The gene calls are TRBV7-3 and TRBJ1-1; maybe TRBD1 (6 bases). Germline CDR1 is SGHTA and CDR2 is FQGTGA. V was pared by 2 bases and J by 1 base, with 14 bases between. The CDR3 has 16 amino acids. CDR3 protein: CASSLLRQVKNTEAFF. CDR3 bases: TGTGCCAGCAGCTTATTAAGACAGGTTAAGAACACTGAAGCTTTCTTT.